These T cell receptor beta chains were read from a single sample in a study of T cell responses to AZD1222 COVID-19 vaccine. TCRdb keeps only in-frame clones here, not all; method: immunoSEQ multiplex PCR. The sample lists around 150,000 clones, around 93% occurring once. The source material was peripheral blood, sampled 28 days after the second AZD1222 dose. These TCRs come from an adult who received the AZD1222 COVID-19 vaccine. Each CDR3 is given with its conserved first and last residue. The D gene is left open where the match is weak. A row's size may be missing; if present it is once, few, many or a size class.

D gene,V gene,clone size,J gene,CDR3 DNA,CDR3 protein
NA,TRBV7-2,NA,TRBJ1-3,TGTGCCAGCAGCCCTCCGGGGACGGGAAACACCATATATTTT,CASSPPGTGNTIYF
NA,TRBV29-1,NA,TRBJ1-1,TGCAGCGTTGAAAGCTTGGGCACTGAAGCTTTCTTT,CSVESLGTEAFF
TRBD2,TRBV11-3,NA,TRBJ2-1,TGTGCCAGCAGCTTAGAGCTTAGCGGGGGGAACAATGAGCAGTTCTTC,CASSLELSGGNNEQFF
NA,TRBV3-1/TRBV3-2,NA,TRBJ1-1,TGTGCCAGCAGCCAATCGTCCTCCACTGAAGCTTTCTTT,CASSQSSSTEAFF
NA,TRBV12-3/TRBV12-4,once,TRBJ1-1,TGTGCCAGCAGTTTAGGGCGGTACACTGAAGCTTTCTTT,CASSLGRYTEAFF
NA,TRBV2,NA,TRBJ1-2,TGTGCCAGCAGTGTTGGGTCCGGCTATGGCTACACCTTC,CASSVGSGYGYTF
TRBD1,TRBV7-2,NA,TRBJ1-1,TGTGCCAGCAGCTTAGCGACAGGGAAGACTGAAGCTTTCTTT,CASSLATGKTEAFF
TRBD1,TRBV18,NA,TRBJ2-7,TGTGCCAGCTCACCACCACAGGGGGCCTACGAGCAGTACTTC,CASSPPQGAYEQYF
NA,TRBV6-6,NA,TRBJ1-2,TGTGCCAGCAGCCCTAACTATGGCTACACCTTC,CASSPNYGYTF
TRBD1,TRBV19,NA,TRBJ2-3,TGTGCCAGTTCGCTGTGGCCCACGGGACAGGCCACAGATACGCAGTATTTT,CASSLWPTGQATDTQYF
NA,TRBV19,NA,TRBJ1-2,TGTGCCAGTAGTCTTGGCGGGAACTATGGCTACACCTTC,CASSLGGNYGYTF
NA,TRBV25-1,NA,TRBJ2-1,TGTGCCAGCAGTGAACAGGGCGACCCTGGGCGCAATGAGCAGTTCTTC,CASSEQGDPGRNEQFF
NA,TRBV7-6,NA,TRBJ2-2,TGTGCCAGCAGCTTATTTATATGGGGAAACACCGGGGAGCTGTTTTTT,CASSLFIWGNTGELFF
NA,TRBV19,NA,TRBJ1-4,TGTGCCAGTAGTATTGGGGGGGAAAAACTGTTTTTT,CASSIGGEKLFF
NA,TRBV3-1/TRBV3-2,NA,TRBJ1-5,TGTGCCAGCAGCCAAGACAGGATCAATCAGCCCCAGCATTTT,CASSQDRINQPQHF
TRBD1,TRBV7-3,NA,TRBJ1-1,TGTGCCAGCAGCTTCGCGGGACAGGGGGCCTCTGAAGCTTTCTTT,CASSFAGQGASEAFF
NA,TRBV5-1,NA,TRBJ2-1,TGCGCCAGCAGCTTGGCCATCGGGGGCGATGAGCAGTTCTTC,CASSLAIGGDEQFF
NA,TRBV4-3,NA,TRBJ1-1,TGCGCCAGCAGCCAAGGGGATAAAGGGGAAGCTTTCTTT,CASSQGDKGEAFF
NA,TRBV7-3,NA,TRBJ1-1,TGTGCCAGCAGCTTTTCAGGGGTCACTGAAGCTTTCTTT,CASSFSGVTEAFF
NA,TRBV12-3/TRBV12-4,NA,TRBJ1-1,TGTGCCAGCAGCCTTGGAGCGCGGGAAGCTTTCTTT,CASSLGAREAFF
NA,TRBV6-1,NA,TRBJ1-2,TGTGCCAGCAGTGACGAGCTACGGACAGTGACTAACTATGGCTACACCTTC,CASSDELRTVTNYGYTF
NA,TRBV23-1,NA,TRBJ1-1,TGCGCCAGCAGTCAATCAAGAGGGATCAACACTGAAGCTTTCTTT,CASSQSRGINTEAFF
TRBD1,TRBV7-3,once,TRBJ2-3,TGTGCCAGCAGCTTAATGGGACAGATGACAGATACGCAGTATTTT,CASSLMGQMTDTQYF
NA,TRBV12-3/TRBV12-4,NA,TRBJ1-2,TGTGCCAGCAGTTTAGTGAGCTATGGCTACACCTTC,CASSLVSYGYTF
TRBD1,TRBV30,NA,TRBJ2-5,TGTGCCTGGGAAACAGGGGTGAGGGAGACCCAGTACTTC,CAWETGVRETQYF
NA,TRBV18,NA,TRBJ2-6,TGTGCCAGCTCACCACCTACAGGAATTTCTGGGGCCAACGTCCTGACTTTC,CASSPPTGISGANVLTF
NA,TRBV5-4,once,TRBJ1-4,TGTGCCAGCAGCTTGGGACAGCGATCAACTAATGAAAAACTGTTTTTT,CASSLGQRSTNEKLFF
NA,TRBV3-1/TRBV3-2,NA,TRBJ2-2,TGTGCCAGCAGCCTCGGGGCAGGGGCCGGGGAGCTGTTTTTT,CASSLGAGAGELFF
TRBD1,TRBV19,NA,TRBJ1-5,TGTGCCAGTAGTACGACAGGGAAGAGCGACCAGCATTTT,CASSTTGKSDQHF
NA,TRBV3-1/TRBV3-2,NA,TRBJ1-1,TGTGCCAGCAGCCAAGGATTGGGGGTAACGAACACTGAAGCTTTCTTT,CASSQGLGVTNTEAFF
NA,TRBV9,NA,TRBJ2-3,TGTGCCAGCAGCGTAGGGGACCTTGGAGCAGATACGCAGTATTTT,CASSVGDLGADTQYF
TRBD1,TRBV12-5,NA,TRBJ1-2,TGTGCTAGTGTTGTTTCTGGGACAGAGCTCTATGGCTACACCTTC,CASVVSGTELYGYTF